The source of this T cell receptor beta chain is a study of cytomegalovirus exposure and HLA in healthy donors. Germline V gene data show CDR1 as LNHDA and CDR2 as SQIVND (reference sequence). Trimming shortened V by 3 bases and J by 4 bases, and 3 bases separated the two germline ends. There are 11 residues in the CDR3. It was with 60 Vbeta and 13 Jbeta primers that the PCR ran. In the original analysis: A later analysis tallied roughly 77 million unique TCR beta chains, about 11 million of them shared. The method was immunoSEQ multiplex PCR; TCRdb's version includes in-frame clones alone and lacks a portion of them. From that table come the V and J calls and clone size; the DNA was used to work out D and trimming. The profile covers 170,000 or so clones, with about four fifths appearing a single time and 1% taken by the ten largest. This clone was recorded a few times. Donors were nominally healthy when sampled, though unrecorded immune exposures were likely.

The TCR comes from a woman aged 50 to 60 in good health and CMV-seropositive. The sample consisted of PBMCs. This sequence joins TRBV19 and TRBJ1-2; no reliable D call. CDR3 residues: CASSIRYGYTF. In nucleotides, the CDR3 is TGTGCCAGTAGTATCCGCTATGGCTACACCTTC.